This T cell receptor (beta chain) was documented in a study of molecular identifiers for immune sequencing clone quantification. General observations from the study: Clones above 20 RNA copies contained over 97% of effector molecules but under 1% of naive ones.

With listed TCR primers and previously described methods, bulk TCR libraries were prepared. Using its own MiXCR run on the PCR reads, TCRdb lists one record per CDR3 protein. The sample includes over 600,000 distinct CDR3 sequences, nearly 20% of them seen just once. Sorting captured naive CD8 T cells as CD8+CD4-CCR7+CD45RA+. With respect to this clonotype: Its target is not known.

Material: naive CD8+ T cells from blood, with Jurkat cell RNA spiked in. Specified subset: FACS-sorted CD8+CD4-CCR7+CD45RA+ naive T cells. The sequence was obtained from a human donor in good health. Some libraries in this study had Jurkat cell RNA spiked in.

CDR3: CASSTGQGAQDYNEQFF. The CDR3 nucleotides are TGTGCCAGCAGCACGGGACAGGGGGCGCAAGATTACAATGAGCAGTTCTTC. The chain couples TRBV6-5 to TRBJ2-1; 12 nucleotides line up with TRBD1. The CDR3 runs to 17 residues. Per the germline V gene, CDR1 is MNHEY and CDR2 is SVGAGI. Unmatched junction bases numbered 10, after V lost 6 bases and J lost 4 bases.